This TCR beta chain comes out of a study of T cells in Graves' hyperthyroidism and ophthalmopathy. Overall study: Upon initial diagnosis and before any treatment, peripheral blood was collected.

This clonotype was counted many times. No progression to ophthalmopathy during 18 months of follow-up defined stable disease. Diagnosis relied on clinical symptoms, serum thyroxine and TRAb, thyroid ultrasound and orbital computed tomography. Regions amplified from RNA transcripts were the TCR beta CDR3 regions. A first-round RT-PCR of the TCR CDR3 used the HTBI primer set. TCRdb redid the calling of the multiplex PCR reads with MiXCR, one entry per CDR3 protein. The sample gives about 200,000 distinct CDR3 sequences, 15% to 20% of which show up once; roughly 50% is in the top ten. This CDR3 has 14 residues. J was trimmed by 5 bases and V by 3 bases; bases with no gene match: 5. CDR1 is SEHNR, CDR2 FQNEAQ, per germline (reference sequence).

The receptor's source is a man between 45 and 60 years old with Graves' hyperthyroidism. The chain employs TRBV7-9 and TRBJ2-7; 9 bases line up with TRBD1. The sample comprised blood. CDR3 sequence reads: CASSLDRGFDEQYF. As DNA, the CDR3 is TGTGCCAGCAGCTTGGACAGGGGTTTCGACGAGCAGTACTTC.